A single sample is the source of the 31 T cell receptor beta chains below, sequenced in a study of T cells in Graves' hyperthyroidism and ophthalmopathy. Amplified TCR beta CDR3 regions derived from RNA transcripts. HTBI primers were the set used in a first-round RT-PCR of the TCR CDR3. Via MiXCR, TCRdb re-called the multiplex PCR reads, giving one row per CDR3 protein. The table shows about 420,000 distinct CDR3 sequences, with around a sixth occurring only once. The material sequenced was blood. The receptor set was obtained from a woman between 18 and 29 years old with Graves' hyperthyroidism.

This clonotype showed up just a few times. The gene calls are TRBV4-1 and TRBJ2-7; no firm D call. The length of the CDR3 is 16 residues. The V gene's germline CDR1 is MGHRA and CDR2 YSYEKL. V lost 1 base to trimming and J lost 6 bases, with 19 bases between them. Here the CDR3 reads CASSQVMLHLMGEQYF. The CDR3 DNA reads as TGCGCCAGCAGCCAAGTTATGCTACACCTTATGGGCGAGCAGTACTTC.

This clonotype has a handful of counts. The rearrangement joins TRBV19 to TRBJ2-3; D tentatively reads TRBD1 or TRBD2 (6 bases each). The CDR3 consists of 15 residues. Looked up from germline, CDR1 is LNHDA and CDR2 is SQIVND (reference sequence). Trimming shortened V by 4 bases and J by 2 bases, and 13 bases separated the two germline ends. The CDR3, as DNA: TGTGCCAGTAGTACCCGTAGGGGGGCCACAGATACGCAGTATTTT. Translation gives CASSTRRGATDTQYF.

This clonotype showed up many times. The rearrangement links TRBV20-1 to TRBJ1-2; D unclear. V shed 5 bases and J shed 6 bases, with 10 bases lying between them. The germline V gene has CDR1 DFQATT and CDR2 SNEGSKA (reference sequence). CDR3 size: 11 residues. In DNA form, the CDR3 reads TGCAGTGCTCGCGGGAGTAATGGCTACACCTTC. Protein: CSARGSNGYTF.

This clonotype was detected ten times or more. The gene calls are TRBV5-1 and TRBJ2-1; 7 bases match TRBD1. From germline, CDR1 is SGHRS and CDR2 YFSETQ. V shed 0 bases, J shed 8 bases, and the junction held 11 bases outside the gene matches. The CDR3 has 16 amino acids. The CDR3 region has the DNA TGCGCCAGCAGCTTGGGAGGGGGCCAAGGGGGTGATGAGCAGTTCTTC. It encodes CASSLGGGQGGDEQFF.

V is TRBV4-2 and J is TRBJ2-2; D unresolved. Germline V lookup: CDR1 LGHNA, CDR2 YNFKEQ. V gave up 0 bases and J gave up 2 bases, with 10 bases separating them. The CDR3 loop spans 16 amino acids. CDR3 coding DNA: TGTGCCAGCAGCCAAGAAAGAGGTTTTAACACCGGGGAGCTGTTTTTT. Amino acid sequence: CASSQERGFNTGELFF.

This clonotype was detected ten times or more. The chain uses TRBV4-1 and TRBJ1-2; 7 positions agree with TRBD1. J lost 0 bases, V lost 5 bases, and 6 bases had no gene match. The CDR3 is 15 residues long. Germline-derived CDR1 and CDR2 are MGHRA and YSYEKL. The CDR3 loop is CASSVPDRTNYGYTF. The CDR3 bases are TGCGCCAGCAGCGTCCCGGACAGGACTAACTATGGCTACACCTTC.

This clonotype was picked up a small number of times. V usage is TRBV2 and J usage is TRBJ2-1; 8 positions agree with TRBD1. The CDR3 loop spans 14 amino acids. Unmatched junction bases numbered 9, after V lost 7 bases and J lost 7 bases. From germline, CDR1 is SNHLY and CDR2 FYNNEI. CDR3 in DNA: TGTGCCAGCAAAGGGCAAACAGGGGGGAATGAGCAGTTCTTC. Protein product: CASKGQTGGNEQFF.

The V and J genes are TRBV6-2 or TRBV6-3 and TRBJ1-1; 7 positions agree with TRBD1. Trimming at V came to 6 bases and at J to 1 base, leaving 5 bases not matched to a gene. This CDR3 is built from 14 residues. The germline CDR1 and CDR2 sequences are MNHEY and SVGEGT. CDR3 loop: CASSRGGWNTEAFF. The CDR3, as DNA: TGTGCCAGCAGCAGGGGGGGTTGGAACACTGAAGCTTTCTTT.

This clonotype was recorded a few times. The gene calls are TRBV6-2 or TRBV6-3 and TRBJ2-2; TRBD1 aligns across 8 bases. Losses at the gene ends were 7 bases for V and 1 base for J; bases not matched to a gene: 5. CDR1 is MNHEY, CDR2 SVGEGT, per germline. CDR3 length: 15 residues. The CDR3 loop is CASTSDRENTGELFF. The CDR3 region has the DNA TGTGCCAGCACCTCGGACAGGGAGAACACCGGGGAGCTGTTTTTT.

This clonotype was seen ten or more times. V is TRBV4-1 and J is TRBJ2-7; D gene unclear. V was clipped by 3 bases and J by 0 bases, with 12 bases between them. This CDR3 has 15 residues. Germline CDR1 and CDR2: MGHRA and YSYEKL. The CDR3 sequence: CASSHPGQSSYEQYF. The CDR3 DNA reads as TGCGCCAGCAGCCACCCGGGCCAAAGCTCCTACGAGCAGTACTTC.

This clonotype was counted a few times. This chain's CDR3 is CASSQGRVEKLFF. For the CDR3, the DNA is TGTGCCAGCAGCCAAGGGCGGGTTGAAAAACTGTTTTTT. The chain couples TRBV4-2 to TRBJ1-4; D is unresolved. Per germline, CDR1 LGHNA and CDR2 YNFKEQ. The V end lost 1 base, the J end lost 7 bases, and 7 bases lay between the germline ends. The CDR3 spans 13 residues.

This chain uses TRBV7-9 with TRBJ2-1; 14 bases are shared with TRBD2. Trimming at V came to 4 bases and at J to 12 bases, leaving 5 bases not matched to a gene. The CDR3 consists of 14 residues. CDR1 is SEHNR, CDR2 FQNEAQ, per germline (reference sequence). The CDR3 spells CASSSGLAGAVQFF. In DNA form, the CDR3 reads TGTGCCAGCAGCTCGGGACTAGCGGGAGCGGTGCAGTTCTTC.

The genes are TRBV7-9 and TRBJ2-7, with 8 positions matching TRBD1. V was clipped by 5 bases and J by 3 bases; unmatched bases: 12. Germline V gene sequence: CDR1 SEHNR, CDR2 FQNEAQ (reference sequence). CDR3 length: 16 residues. CDR3 residues: CASSQNTGTGVYEQYF. The DNA for the CDR3 is TGTGCCAGCAGCCAAAATACCGGGACAGGCGTCTACGAGCAGTACTTC.

This clonotype was detected many times. V usage is TRBV10-3 and J usage is TRBJ1-1; a weak D match, TRBD1 (6 bases). CDR1 and CDR2 (germline): ENHRY, SYGVKD. The V end was cut by 6 bases, the J end by 5 bases, with 16 bases between. The CDR3 is 14 amino acids. The DNA of the CDR3 is TGTGCCATCAGATCCCCAGGGGCAAAGACTGAAGCTTTCTTT. It encodes CAIRSPGAKTEAFF.

The chain employs TRBV11-2 and TRBJ2-7; no clear D. Germline CDR1 and CDR2: SGHAT and FQNNGV. The V gene lost 6 bases and the J gene lost 6 bases, with 12 bases spanning the gap. The CDR3 length is 12 residues. The CDR3 DNA is TGTGCCAGCAGACTTACAACCCCCGAGCAGTACTTC. Protein product: CASRLTTPEQYF.

There are many counts of this clonotype. The chain joins TRBV6-1 to TRBJ1-2; D gene uncertain. This CDR3 region has 13 residues. Germline V gene data show CDR1 as MNHNS and CDR2 as SASEGT. V lost 6 bases, J lost 4 bases, and 12 bases lay in between. The DNA for the CDR3 is TGTGCCAGCAGGCGGTTGGACGGCTATGGCTACACCTTC. Its translation is CASRRLDGYGYTF.

Note on this clonotype: A much larger clone lies one base from this, so it may be a read error. This rearrangement joins TRBV6-2 or TRBV6-3 to TRBJ2-5; perhaps TRBD2 as D (7 bases). Trimming left V 6 bases short and J 5 bases short, with 13 bases between. Germline lookup yields CDR1 MNHEY and CDR2 SVGEGT. CDR3 length equals 13 residues. CDR3 region: CASRIGGGETQYF. CDR3 nucleotide sequence: TGTGCCAGCAGGATTGGCGGGGGCGAGACCCAGTACTTC.

This clonotype was seen many times. The chain couples TRBV25-1 to TRBJ2-3; 11 bases line up with TRBD2. The CDR3 spans 17 residues. Trimming at V came to 2 bases and at J to 4 bases, leaving 8 bases not matched to a gene. Germline values: CDR1 MGHDK, CDR2 SYGVNS. The CDR3 loop reads CASSEGTSGSGPDTQYF. For the CDR3, the DNA is TGTGCCAGCAGTGAAGGAACTAGCGGGAGTGGGCCAGATACGCAGTATTTT.

Many counts were recorded for this clonotype. The CDR3 DNA sequence: TGTGCCAGCCAGACAGGGAACACAGATACGCAGTATTTT. It codes for CASQTGNTDTQYF. This chain joins TRBV12-3 or TRBV12-4 and TRBJ2-3, with 7 bases identical to TRBD1. The CDR3 spans 13 residues. V shed 8 bases, J shed 2 bases, and the junction held 4 bases outside the gene matches.

This rearrangement joins TRBV7-3 to TRBJ2-1, with TRBD2 matching over 12 bases. The CDR3 has 13 residues. V was clipped by 6 bases and J by 12 bases; unmatched bases: 6. CDR1 and CDR2 from the germline V gene are SGHTA and FQGTGA. As DNA, the CDR3 is TGTGCCAGCAGTCTAGCGGGGGGGCTGGGGCAGTTCTTC. Translated: CASSLAGGLGQFF.

This clonotype showed up just a few times. Mismatch with germline at one junction end may stem from a read error. V is TRBV19 and J is TRBJ2-7; D may be TRBD2 (7 bases). The CDR3 runs 12 residues. Germline assignment: CDR1 LNHDA and CDR2 SQIVND (reference sequence). The CDR3: CPGEGREREQYF. CDR3 bases: TGCCCAGGGGAGGGTCGTGAGAGAGAGCAGTACTTC.

This clonotype was found many times. V usage is TRBV6-5 and J usage is TRBJ1-2; a possible D gene is TRBD1 (5 bases). Trimming cost V 2 bases and J 4 bases, with 5 bases left between them. Germline lookup yields CDR1 MNHEY and CDR2 SVGAGI. The CDR3 is made up of 12 amino acids. This CDR3 is CASSYGGYGYTF. The DNA of the CDR3 is TGTGCCAGCAGTTACGGGGGCTATGGCTACACCTTC.

Ten or more counts support this clonotype. The chain joins TRBV18 to TRBJ2-7, with 11 bases identical to TRBD1. The V segment lost 6 bases and the J segment 4 bases; nucleotides outside the gene matches: 5. CDR3 length: 14 residues. Germline CDR1 and CDR2: KGHSH and LQKENI. The CDR3 coding sequence is TGTGCCAGCTCGCGGACAGGGGGCCAATACGAGCAGTACTTC. As protein: CASSRTGGQYEQYF.

This clonotype was seen many times. This chain joins TRBV11-2 and TRBJ2-7; TRBD2 agrees at 8 bases. V lost 3 bases, J lost 4 bases, and 8 bases stayed unmatched. The germline V gene encodes CDR1 SGHAT and CDR2 FQNNGV. The CDR3 has 15 residues. CDR3 amino acids: CASSFSSGEGYEQYF. CDR3 bases: TGTGCCAGCAGCTTCAGTAGCGGGGAGGGGTACGAGCAGTACTTC.

This clonotype was seen ten or more times. The chain links TRBV7-2 to TRBJ2-7; TRBD2 aligns across 8 bases. The germline V gene has CDR1 SGHTA and CDR2 FQGNSA. The CDR3 runs 15 residues. V lost 4 bases, J lost 0 bases, and 5 bases stayed unmatched. The CDR3 DNA is TGTGCCAGCAGCTACGGGAGGGTGAGCTCCTACGAGCAGTACTTC. As protein: CASSYGRVSSYEQYF.

The gene calls are TRBV5-4 and TRBJ2-7; either TRBD1 or TRBD2 may supply D (5 bases each). V was clipped by 0 bases and J by 6 bases, with 7 bases between them. The CDR3 has 12 amino acids. Germline assignment: CDR1 SGHNT and CDR2 YYREEE (reference sequence). Written as DNA, the CDR3 is TGTGCCAGCAGCTTGGACGGGACCGAGCAGTACTTC. It specifies CASSLDGTEQYF.

This clonotype was observed at least ten times. The rearrangement joins TRBV11-2 to TRBJ2-7; D might be TRBD1 or TRBD2, each matching 5 bases. This CDR3 contains 15 residues. Trimming cost V 2 bases and J 6 bases, with 17 bases left between them. Germline CDR1 and CDR2: SGHAT and FQNNGV. The CDR3 DNA reads TGTGCCAGCAGCTTAAGTGGGACCCCGGGGAGCGAGCAGTACTTC. Its translation is CASSLSGTPGSEQYF.

This clonotype was seen at least ten times. The gene calls are TRBV29-1 and TRBJ2-5, with 8 positions matching TRBD2. Germline V gene lookup returns CDR1 SQVTM and CDR2 ANQGSEA. The CDR3 length is 14 residues. Trimming took 1 base from V and 2 from J; bases not matched to a gene: 3. In DNA, the CDR3 is TGCAGCGTTGAAGGGGCTAGCGGGCAAGAGACCCAGTACTTC. This translates into CSVEGASGQETQYF.

This rearrangement joins TRBV7-6 to TRBJ2-3; TRBD1 aligns across 7 bases. From germline, CDR1 is SGHVS and CDR2 FNYEAQ. Trimming at V came to 5 bases and at J to 6 bases, leaving 5 bases not matched to a gene. CDR3 length: 13 amino acids. This CDR3 is CASSIPGQDTQYF. The CDR3, as DNA: TGTGCCAGCAGCATCCCGGGACAGGATACGCAGTATTTT.

The rearrangement joins TRBV15 to TRBJ1-5, with unresolved D. CDR1 is LNHNV, CDR2 YYDKDF, per germline (reference sequence). V lost 1 base and J 5 bases, leaving 15 bases between the germline ends. The length of the CDR3 is 16 residues. This chain's CDR3 is CATSRGPPGGHQPQHF. CDR3 sequence (DNA): TGTGCCACCAGCAGAGGGCCCCCGGGCGGGCATCAGCCCCAGCATTTT.

This chain links TRBV30 with TRBJ1-6; D gene ambiguous. Trimming cost V 1 base and J 2 bases, with 12 bases left between them. Germline V gene sequence: CDR1 GTSNPN, CDR2 SVGIG (reference sequence). CDR3 length: 16 amino acids. The CDR3 region is CAWSAPPGTYNSPLHF. The CDR3 DNA is TGTGCCTGGAGTGCCCCACCCGGGACCTATAATTCACCCCTCCACTTT.